These 13 T cell receptor beta chains were all obtained from the same sample, sequenced in a study of identical twins. One entry per CDR3 protein results from TCRdb running MiXCR on the 5' RACE reads. Altogether 500,000 or so distinct CDR3 sequences are present, around 15% being singletons, with the ten largest covering approximately 0.98%. A further study also used this sample, focusing on yellow fever vaccine responses in identical twins.

The sequenced material came from CD4+ T cells sorted from blood. The receptors stem from a woman between 18 and 29 years old in good health.

The chain has TRBV12-3 or TRBV12-4 and TRBJ2-1; possible D gene TRBD1, 6 bases. Trimming shortened V by 8 bases and J by 6 bases, and 17 bases separated the two germline ends. This CDR3 has 14 amino acids. CDR3 residues: CASGPRGSGNEQFF. The CDR3 bases are TGTGCCAGCGGACCCAGGGGTTCCGGCAATGAGCAGTTCTTC.

The sample holds a few counts of this clonotype. The chain links TRBV9 to TRBJ2-6; D call uncertain. CDR3 length: 14 residues. Trimming left V 4 bases short and J 11 bases short, with 16 bases between. Germline-derived CDR1 and CDR2 are SGDLS and YYNGEE. CDR3 region: CASSISPESYVLTF. For the CDR3, the DNA is TGTGCCAGCAGCATTAGCCCAGAGTCCTACGTCCTGACTTTC.

This chain connects TRBV6-5 to TRBJ2-7; no clear D gene. Germline assignment: CDR1 MNHEY and CDR2 SVGAGI. Between the trimmed V and J ends, which lost 0 bases and 3 bases, there was a span of 9 bases. The CDR3 is 14 amino acids. The CDR3 reads CASSYSTPLYEQYF. As DNA, the CDR3 is TGTGCCAGCAGTTACTCGACGCCCCTCTACGAGCAGTACTTC.

This clonotype has at least ten counts. This CDR3 reads CASSTGLAGGETQYF. The DNA of the CDR3 is TGTGCCAGCAGCACCGGACTAGCGGGAGGTGAGACCCAGTACTTC. The chain uses TRBV9 and TRBJ2-5; 14 bases map to TRBD2. The V gene end was trimmed by 4 bases and the J gene end by 5 bases; junction bases not matched to a gene: 4. Per germline, CDR1 SGDLS and CDR2 YYNGEE. The CDR3 sequence is 15 residues long.

This clonotype occurred many times. The chain joins TRBV10-3 to TRBJ2-1; a possible D gene is TRBD2 (5 bases). From germline, CDR1 is ENHRY and CDR2 SYGVKD. V lost 0 bases and J lost 2, with 8 bases in between. The CDR3 consists of 15 residues. CDR3: CAISESTGTYNEQFF. In DNA, the CDR3 is TGTGCCATCAGTGAGTCAACGGGAACCTACAATGAGCAGTTCTTC.

This sequence joins TRBV18 and TRBJ2-7; perhaps TRBD1 as D (6 bases). There are 13 residues in the CDR3. Trimming pared 4 bases from V and 3 bases from J, leaving 10 bases between. The germline CDR1 and CDR2 sequences are KGHSH and LQKENI. CDR3 DNA sequence: TGTGCCAGCTCACGCATACAGGGCTACGAGCAGTACTTC. Translating it yields CASSRIQGYEQYF.

This clonotype was seen ten or more times. This chain's CDR3 is CASSQDRGGSPLHF. In DNA, the CDR3 is TGTGCCAGCAGCCAGGACAGGGGAGGTTCACCCCTCCACTTT. V is TRBV5-6 and J is TRBJ1-6; 9 bases are shared with TRBD1. V lost 4 bases, J lost 9 bases, and 5 bases stayed unmatched. Germline V gives CDR1 SGHDT, CDR2 YYEEEE. The CDR3 sequence is 14 residues long.

Notes on this clonotype: This may stem from a read error, because a much larger clone lies one nucleotide away. This chain links TRBV29-1 with TRBJ2-5; the D gene is possibly TRBD1 (6 bases). CDR1 is SQVTM, CDR2 ANQGSEA, per germline. CDR3 length: 13 amino acids. With 5 bases removed from V and 4 bases from J, the gap between germline ends came to 14 bases. The CDR3 DNA reads as TGCAGCGTTTGCCAGGGGATTGGAGAGACCCAGTACTTC. This encodes CSVCQGIGETQYF.

The chain combines TRBV29-1 with TRBJ2-7; 8 nucleotides align to TRBD1. Germline V gene sequence: CDR1 SQVTM, CDR2 ANQGSEA. The V gene end was trimmed by 4 bases and the J gene end by 4 bases; junction bases not matched to a gene: 6. This CDR3 contains 13 residues. The CDR3 loop is CSVGRGLEYEQYF. The DNA of the CDR3 is TGCAGCGTTGGCAGGGGGCTGGAGTACGAGCAGTACTTC.

The table lists this clonotype with a few counts. The CDR3 reads CASSQSRGLSSYEQYF. The CDR3 DNA follows: TGTGCCAGCAGTCAGTCCAGGGGACTCAGCTCCTACGAGCAGTACTTC. The rearrangement links TRBV6-1 to TRBJ2-7, with D possibly being TRBD1 or TRBD2 (6 bases each). V dropped 5 bases and J dropped 0 bases, with 17 bases sitting between them. Germline-derived CDR1 and CDR2 are MNHNS and SASEGT. The length of the CDR3 is 16 residues.

This chain uses TRBV11-2 with TRBJ2-1; a weak D match, TRBD2 (5 bases). There are 14 residues in the CDR3. Germline V gene lookup returns CDR1 SGHAT and CDR2 FQNNGV. V was shortened by 4 bases and J by 7 bases, with 14 bases between the two germline ends. The DNA for the CDR3 is TGTGCCAGCAGCTCGAATGGCAGGAGGAATGAGCAGTTCTTC. Its translation is CASSSNGRRNEQFF.

This clonotype was detected once. This chain connects TRBV7-9 to TRBJ2-1; D is possibly TRBD1 or TRBD2 (5 bases each). This CDR3 has 14 residues. V was cut by 3 bases and J by 7 bases, with 13 bases left in between. Germline V lookup: CDR1 SEHNR, CDR2 FQNEAQ (reference sequence). CDR3 nucleotide sequence: TGTGCCAGCAGCTTCGGGGCTGATGGAAATGAGCAGTTCTTC. Translated: CASSFGADGNEQFF.

This clonotype has at least ten counts. The CDR3 region is CASYALGSGEQYF. CDR3 in DNA: TGTGCCAGCTACGCCCTCGGGAGTGGTGAGCAGTACTTC. The chain carries TRBV27 and TRBJ2-7; D is possibly TRBD2 (6 bases). V was shortened by 8 bases and J by 7 bases, with 18 bases between the two germline ends. The CDR3 runs 13 residues. The germline CDR1 and CDR2 sequences are MNHEY and SMNVEV (reference sequence).